A single sample gave rise to the 8 T cell receptor beta chains below, sequenced in a study of blood T cell repertoires in COVID-19. Libraries were prepared by immunoSEQ multiplex PCR; TCRdb keeps only in-frame clonotypes and omits some of them. The data hold about 68,000 clones, with around 87% observed a single time. The specimen sequenced was peripheral blood. These receptors all come from a man aged 45-60 years with active COVID-19.

The CDR3 DNA reads as TGTGCCAGCAGTTTATGGCAGCAGGGGGAAGAAAAACTGTTTTTT. As protein: CASSLWQQGEEKLFF. The V gene is TRBV28, the J gene TRBJ1-4, with 7 bases lining up with TRBD1. The J segment lost 8 bases and the V segment lost 0 bases, leaving 6 bases of the junction unmatched. CDR1 is MDHEN and CDR2 is SYDVKM in the germline V gene. The CDR3 is 15 residues long.

The gene calls are TRBV19 and TRBJ2-1; 7 bases fit TRBD1. Germline V gene data show CDR1 as LNHDA and CDR2 as SQIVND (reference sequence). This CDR3 contains 15 residues. The V segment lost 2 bases and the J segment 7 bases; nucleotides outside the gene matches: 8. CDR3 in amino acids: CASSISTGVNNEQFF. The DNA of the CDR3 is TGTGCCAGTAGTATATCTACAGGGGTTAATAATGAGCAGTTCTTC.

This chain connects TRBV5-1 to TRBJ2-3; 7 bases match TRBD1. Trimming took 4 bases from V and 2 from J; bases not matched to a gene: 4. Germline CDR1 and CDR2: SGHRS and YFSETQ. This CDR3 is built from 14 residues. The CDR3 DNA reads as TGCGCCAGCAGCCCCGGGACAGCCACAGATACGCAGTATTTT. Translating it yields CASSPGTATDTQYF.

The chain recombines TRBV19 with TRBJ2-7; TRBD2 is a possible D gene (5 bases). The CDR3 length is 12 residues. Germline loops: CDR1 LNHDA, CDR2 SQIVND (reference sequence). V was pared by 8 bases and J by 6 bases, with 14 bases between. CDR3 coding DNA: TGTGCCAGTCGCGGCGGGCGGGTCGAGCAGTACTTC. Amino acid sequence: CASRGGRVEQYF.

The V and J genes are TRBV5-1 and TRBJ2-3; 9 bases map to TRBD1. V was pared by 2 bases and J by 3 bases, with 4 bases of the junction left unmatched. CDR3 length: 15 amino acids. Per the germline V gene, CDR1 is SGHRS and CDR2 is YFSETQ. CDR3 sequence reads: CASSFQDRGTDTQYF. As DNA, the CDR3 is TGCGCCAGCAGCTTCCAGGACAGGGGAACAGATACGCAGTATTTT.

V is TRBV4-3 and J is TRBJ1-4, with unresolved D. Germline V CDR1 and CDR2: LGHNA, YSLEER. The CDR3 covers 14 residues. V lost 2 bases to trimming and J lost 5 bases, with 9 bases between them. For the CDR3, the DNA is TGCGCCAGCAGCCAATCCGGGAGGAATGAAAAACTGTTTTTT. As protein: CASSQSGRNEKLFF.

This clone was observed once. V is TRBV5-5 and J is TRBJ2-3, with D possibly matching TRBD2 (5 bases). The germline V gene encodes CDR1 SGHKS and CDR2 YYEKEE (reference sequence). The V end was cut by 6 bases, the J end by 3 bases, with 11 bases between. The CDR3 runs 13 residues. The CDR3 protein is CASTRGSTDTQYF. As DNA, the CDR3 is TGTGCCAGCACCCGAGGGAGTACAGATACGCAGTATTTT.

CDR3 in amino acids: CASSRRQGPDTQYF. The CDR3 DNA sequence: TGCGCCAGCAGCAGGAGACAGGGACCAGATACGCAGTATTTT. V and J are TRBV5-1 and TRBJ2-3; 7 bases are a match to TRBD1. The V and J ends lost 4 bases and 4 bases, in that order; junction bases with no gene match: 6. CDR1 is SGHRS and CDR2 is YFSETQ in the germline V gene. This CDR3 spans 14 amino acids.